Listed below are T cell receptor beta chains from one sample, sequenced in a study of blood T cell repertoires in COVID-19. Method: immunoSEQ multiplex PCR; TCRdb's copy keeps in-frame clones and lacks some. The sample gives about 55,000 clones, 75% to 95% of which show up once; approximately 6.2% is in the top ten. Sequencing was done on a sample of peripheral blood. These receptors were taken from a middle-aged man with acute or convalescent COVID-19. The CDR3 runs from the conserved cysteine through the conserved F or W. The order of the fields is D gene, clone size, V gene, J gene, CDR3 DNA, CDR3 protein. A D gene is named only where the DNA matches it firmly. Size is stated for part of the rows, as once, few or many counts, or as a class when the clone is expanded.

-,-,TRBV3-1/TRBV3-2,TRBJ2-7,TGTGCCAGCAGCCAAGAAGGAGGGCTCGAGCAGTACTTC,CASSQEGGLEQYF
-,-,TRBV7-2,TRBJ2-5,TGTGCCAGCAGCTTAAATGCGGGGAGAACCGGGACCCAGTACTTC,CASSLNAGRTGTQYF
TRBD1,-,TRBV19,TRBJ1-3,TGTGCCAGTAGTTACAACAGGGGATCAGGAAACACCATATATTTT,CASSYNRGSGNTIYF
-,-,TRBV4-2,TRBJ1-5,TGTGCCAGCAGCCAAGATAGGGGGCAGCCCCAGCATTTT,CASSQDRGQPQHF
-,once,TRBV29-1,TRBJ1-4,TGCAGCGCCGGGGGAACTAATGAAAAACTGTTTTTT,CSAGGTNEKLFF
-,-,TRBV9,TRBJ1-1,TGTGCCAGCAGCAAACAAGCGGTGATGAACACTGAAGCTTTCTTT,CASSKQAVMNTEAFF
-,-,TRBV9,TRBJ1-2,TGTGCCAGCAGCTTGATAGACCGGGGTCAATCCTATGGCTACACCTTC,CASSLIDRGQSYGYTF
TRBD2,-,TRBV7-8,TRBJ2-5,TGTGCCAGCAGCTTGACTAGCGGGAGGGGGGGCCAAGAGACCCAGTACTTC,CASSLTSGRGGQETQYF
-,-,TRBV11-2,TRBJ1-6,TGTGCCAGCAGCCGCCTAACTAATAATTCACCCCTCCACTTT,CASSRLTNNSPLHF
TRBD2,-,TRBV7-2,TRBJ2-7,TGTGCCAGCAGCTTAGTCGGACTAGCGGGAACCGAGCAGTACTTC,CASSLVGLAGTEQYF
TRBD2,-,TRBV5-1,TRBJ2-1,TGCGCCAGCAGCCCGACGAAGGTTACTAGCGGGAGTTACAATGAGCAGTTCTTC,CASSPTKVTSGSYNEQFF
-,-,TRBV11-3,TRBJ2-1,TGTGCCAGCAGCTTAGATTCCGGTTCCTACAATGAGCAGTTCTTC,CASSLDSGSYNEQFF
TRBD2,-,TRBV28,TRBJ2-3,TGTGCCAGCAGTAGATTAGCGGGGGGTAGCACAGATACGCAGTATTTT,CASSRLAGGSTDTQYF
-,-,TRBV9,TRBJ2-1,TGTGCCAGCAGCGCGCTCGGGAGCAGTAGTGAGCAGTTCTTC,CASSALGSSSEQFF
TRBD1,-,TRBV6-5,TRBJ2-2,TGTGCCAGCAGGAGACAGGGGGCGACCGGGGAGCTGTTTTTT,CASRRQGATGELFF
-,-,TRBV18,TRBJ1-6,TGTGCCAGCTCCCGTACTGATAATTCACCCCTCCACTTT,CASSRTDNSPLHF
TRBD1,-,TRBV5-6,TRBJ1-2,TGTGCCAGCAGCCCGGACAGGGACTATGGCTACACCTTC,CASSPDRDYGYTF
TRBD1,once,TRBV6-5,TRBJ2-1,TGTGCCAGCAGTTCCAGGGGGCAAGAAATCAATGAGCAGTTCTTC,CASSSRGQEINEQFF
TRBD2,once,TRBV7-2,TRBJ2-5,TGTGCCAGCAGCTCCGGGACTAGCGGGGCCCGGTGGACCCAGTACTTC,CASSSGTSGARWTQYF
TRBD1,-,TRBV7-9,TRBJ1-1,TGTGCCAGCAGCTTAGGTGACAGGGAGACGGATGAAGCTTTCTTT,CASSLGDRETDEAFF
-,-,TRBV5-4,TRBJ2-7,TGTGCCAGCAGCCTACCCGGGACTCTGTCGTACGAGCAGTACTTC,CASSLPGTLSYEQYF
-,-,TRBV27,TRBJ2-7,TGTGCCAGCAGTAGCAGGGGAAGGGGTTACGAGCAGTACTTC,CASSSRGRGYEQYF
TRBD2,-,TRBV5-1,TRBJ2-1,TGCGCCAGCAGCTCCGGGACTAGCGCATACAATGAGCAGTTCTTC,CASSSGTSAYNEQFF
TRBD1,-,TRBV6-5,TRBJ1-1,TGTGCCAGCAGCCCGGACAGGGGAAACACTGAAGCTTTCTTT,CASSPDRGNTEAFF
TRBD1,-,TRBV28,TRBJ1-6,TGTGCCAGCAGTTTTGGCCCACAGGGGCGCGGTTCACCCCTCCACTTT,CASSFGPQGRGSPLHF
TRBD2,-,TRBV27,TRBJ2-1,TGTGCCACTCGGGGGGCTAGCGGGAGGATAGGTGAGCAGTTCTTC,CATRGASGRIGEQFF
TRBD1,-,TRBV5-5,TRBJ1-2,TGTGCCAGCACCGTACCTCCGGGACAGGGGGCCCGCTATGGCTACACCTTC,CASTVPPGQGARYGYTF
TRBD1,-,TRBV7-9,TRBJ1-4,TGTGCCAGCAGCTTAGGGGACAGGTCCCCAACTAATGAAAAACTGTTTTTT,CASSLGDRSPTNEKLFF
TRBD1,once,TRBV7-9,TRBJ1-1,TGTGCCAGCAGCTCATCACAGGGGATTAACACTGAAGCTTTCTTT,CASSSSQGINTEAFF
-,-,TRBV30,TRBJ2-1,TGTGCCAGCCGGAGGAGCGCTGAGCAGTTCTTC,CASRRSAEQFF
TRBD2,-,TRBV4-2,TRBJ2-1,TGTGCCAGCAGCCAAGGTACTAGCGGAACCCTATACAATGAGCAGTTCTTC,CASSQGTSGTLYNEQFF
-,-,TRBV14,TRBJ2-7,TGTGCCAGCAGCCAAGTTGCAGGAGGCCCTAGCGAGCAGTACTTC,CASSQVAGGPSEQYF
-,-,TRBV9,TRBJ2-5,TGTGCCAGCAGCCCGAACAGTAACCAAGAGACCCAGTACTTC,CASSPNSNQETQYF
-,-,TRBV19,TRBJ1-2,TGTGCCAGTAGTACTCGGACAGAAACTGACTATGGCTACACCTTC,CASSTRTETDYGYTF
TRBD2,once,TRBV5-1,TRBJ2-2,TGCGCCAGCAGCTTGTGGCTAGCGGGGGACGCGAACACCGGGGAGCTGTTTTTT,CASSLWLAGDANTGELFF
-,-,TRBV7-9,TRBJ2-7,TGTGCCAGCAGCTCCGGGGACTCCGCCTACGAGCAGTACTTC,CASSSGDSAYEQYF
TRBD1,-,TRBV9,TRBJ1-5,TGTGCCAGCTCCCGGGGACAGGGCGGCTATAGCAATCAGCCCCAGCATTTT,CASSRGQGGYSNQPQHF
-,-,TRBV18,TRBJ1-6,TGTGCCAGCTCACCACGCGCTGCCTTCGATTCACCCCTCCACTTT,CASSPRAAFDSPLHF
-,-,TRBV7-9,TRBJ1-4,TGTGCCAGCAGCTCCGCCGGGACATTTGAAAAACTGTTTTTT,CASSSAGTFEKLFF
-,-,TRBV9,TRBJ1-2,TGTGCCAGCAGCGTAGACAGGGCCTTCTATGGCTACACCTTC,CASSVDRAFYGYTF
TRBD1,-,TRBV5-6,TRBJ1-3,TGTGCCAGCAGCACCGGGGACAGGGGGCGCTTTTTATTCGGAAACACCATATATTTT,CASSTGDRGRFLFGNTIYF
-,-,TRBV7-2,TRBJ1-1,TGTGCCAGCAGCTTAGCAGGGGTGAACACTGAAGCTTTCTTT,CASSLAGVNTEAFF
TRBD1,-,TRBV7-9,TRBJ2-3,TGTGCCAGCAGCTCGGGGACAGGGGCCCCAGATACGCAGTATTTT,CASSSGTGAPDTQYF
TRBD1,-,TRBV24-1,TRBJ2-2,TGTGCCACCAGTGTACAGGGGGGCACCGGGGAGCTGTTTTTT,CATSVQGGTGELFF
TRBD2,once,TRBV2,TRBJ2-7,TGTGCCAGCAGTACCACCGGGACTAGCTACGAGCAGTACTTC,CASSTTGTSYEQYF
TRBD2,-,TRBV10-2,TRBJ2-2,TGCGCCACCTCCCCAGCGGGAGGTACCGGGGAGCTGTTTTTT,CATSPAGGTGELFF
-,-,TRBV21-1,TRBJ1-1,TGTGCCAGCAGCAAGGGGAGACAAGCGTTCGAAGCTTTCTTT,CASSKGRQAFEAFF
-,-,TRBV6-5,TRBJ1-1,TGTGCCAGCAGGCCACAGGGAACGAACACTGAAGCTTTCTTT,CASRPQGTNTEAFF
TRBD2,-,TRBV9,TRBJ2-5,TGTGCCAGCAGCGTAGGACATCCCGGACTAGCGGGAGGAGAGACCCAGTACTTC,CASSVGHPGLAGGETQYF
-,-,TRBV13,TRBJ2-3,TGTGCCAGCACCGGGGTGGAGGGAGGAGGAAGAGATACGCAGTATTTT,CASTGVEGGGRDTQYF
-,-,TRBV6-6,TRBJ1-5,TGTGCCAGCAGTTACTCGTCCAGTATCAATCAGCCCCAGCATTTT,CASSYSSSINQPQHF
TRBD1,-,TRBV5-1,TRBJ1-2,TGCGCCAGCAGCCGGGGCGGGGACAGCCTACTCCCGGCCTGGAGCTACACCTTC,CASSRGGDSLLPAWSYTF
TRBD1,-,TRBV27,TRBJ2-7,TGTGCCAGCAGTTTGGGGACAGGGGGCATCTACGAGCAGTACTTC,CASSLGTGGIYEQYF
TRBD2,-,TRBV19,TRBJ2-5,TGTGCCAGTAGTCGGGCGGGAGGGTCGCAAGAGACCCAGTACTTC,CASSRAGGSQETQYF
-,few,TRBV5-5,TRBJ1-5,TGTGCCAGCAGCTTGTGGCGGGGGGATCAGCCCCAGCATTTT,CASSLWRGDQPQHF